This TCR beta chain derives from a study of regulatory T cells in long-lasting Graves disease. For the study at large: It was over 5 years of antithyroid drugs, with positive TSH receptor antibodies, that meant persistent Graves' disease.

Libraries of TCR beta came from iRepertoire HTBI primers plus Arm-PCR of CDR3 regions. TCRdb called the multiplex PCR reads again in MiXCR, with one record for every CDR3 protein. The table lists about 660,000 distinct CDR3 sequences, approximately 31% of them singletons. Broader study findings: Relative to newly diagnosed Graves' patients, persistent ones had lower TCR diversity. Persistent disease samples used TRBV28, TRBJ1-2 and TRBJ2-5 preferentially.

Concerning this clonotype itself: Its antigen is as yet unknown.

Time point of the sample: persistent/refractory GD, antithyroid drugs over 5 years with positive TRAb. Preparation of the TCR library used RNA extracted from PBMCs. EDTA tubes received around 9 milliliters of collected peripheral blood. The germline CDR1 and CDR2 sequences are LNHDA and SQIVND (reference sequence). This CDR3 has 14 amino acids. Trimming stripped 6 bases from V and 0 bases from J, with 9 bases between. The starting material was peripheral blood mononuclear cells (PBMCs), obtained when the disease was refractory, from a patient treated with antithyroid drugs. This receptor was taken from a female donor with Graves disease. The V call is TRBV19, the J call TRBJ1-5; D ambiguous. CDR3 sequence: CASRTASSNQPQHF. CDR3 coding DNA: TGTGCCAGTAGGACTGCCAGTAGCAATCAGCCCCAGCATTTT.